The 15 T cell receptor beta chains listed next were all sequenced from one sample in a study of blood T cell repertoires in COVID-19. Only in-frame clones appear in the TCRdb table, and some are missing; sequencing was by immunoSEQ multiplex PCR. Here the sample spans 150,000 to 250,000 clones, roughly four fifths being singletons. The sequenced material came from PBMCs or T cells enriched from blood (not recorded which). The receptor set was obtained from a man aged 35 to 55 who had recovered from COVID-19.

This chain connects TRBV6-2 or TRBV6-3 to TRBJ2-2; D not resolved. Between the trimmed V and J ends, which lost 1 base and 4 bases, there was a span of 4 bases. Germline CDR1 is MNHEY and CDR2 is SVGEGT. The CDR3 covers 13 residues. CDR3 region: CASSYYITGELFF. CDR3 DNA: TGTGCCAGCAGTTACTATATCACCGGGGAGCTGTTTTTT.

The V gene is TRBV9, the J gene TRBJ2-7, with TRBD2 matching 12 bases. The V gene end was trimmed by 3 bases and the J gene end by 5 bases; junction bases not matched to a gene: 21. The CDR3 has 20 amino acids. In germline, CDR1 is SGDLS, CDR2 YYNGEE. The CDR3 region is CASSAIGLAGGPGGGNEQYV. CDR3 bases: TGTGCCAGCAGCGCCATAGGGCTAGCGGGAGGGCCAGGCGGGGGGAACGAGCAGTACGTC.

This clone turned up a few times. This chain joins TRBV10-3 and TRBJ2-1, with 8 bases lining up with TRBD2. Germline loops: CDR1 ENHRY, CDR2 SYGVKD. After removal of 0 bases from V and 4 bases from J, the junction contained 11 bases not matched to a gene. The CDR3 is 18 amino acids. CDR3 in DNA: TGTGCCATCAGTGAGTCGGACCAGCGGGAGCGCCAGTACAATGAGCAGTTCTTC. This translates into CAISESDQRERQYNEQFF.

This sequence joins TRBV7-3 and TRBJ1-1; tentative D call: TRBD1 (6 bases). Trimming removed 4 bases from V and 11 bases from J, with 14 bases in between. The CDR3 is 12 residues long. Germline values: CDR1 SGHTA, CDR2 FQGTGA. In nucleotides, the CDR3 is TGTGCCAGCAGCTCCATGACAGGCCGCGCTTTCTTT. It specifies CASSSMTGRAFF.

This clone was found once. The J gene is TRBJ1-1, the V gene TRBV2, with no clear D. Germline V CDR1 and CDR2: SNHLY, FYNNEI. This CDR3 comprises 13 residues. V shed 0 bases and J shed 3 bases, with 5 bases lying between them. The CDR3 loop is CASSEARDTEAFF. Here the CDR3 DNA reads TGTGCCAGCAGTGAAGCGCGGGACACTGAAGCTTTCTTT.

The rearrangement links TRBV11-2 to TRBJ2-1; no definite D call. V was cut by 4 bases and J by 8 bases, with 15 bases left in between. The CDR3 totals 14 residues. Germline-derived CDR1 and CDR2 are SGHAT and FQNNGV. The CDR3 region has the DNA TGTGCCAGCAGCTCCCCGATAGATCCCCATGAGCAGTTCTTC. Translating gives CASSSPIDPHEQFF.

The V call is TRBV2, the J call TRBJ1-1; D may be TRBD1 (6 bases). The germline gives CDR1 SNHLY, CDR2 FYNNEI. The CDR3 is 17 residues long. V lost 6 bases and J 0 bases, leaving 20 bases between the germline ends. The CDR3 DNA is TGTGCCAGCAGAGACAGGTACGGACGCTCCCTGAACACTGAAGCTTTCTTT. Protein: CASRDRYGRSLNTEAFF.

The chain couples TRBV11-2 to TRBJ1-4; no reliable D call. The CDR3 is made up of 14 amino acids. V lost 1 base, J lost 7 bases, and 10 bases lay in between. CDR1 is SGHAT, CDR2 FQNNGV, per germline. CDR3 sequence (DNA): TGTGCCAGCAGCTTAGCATTTATGAGTGAAAAACTGTTTTTT. Protein product: CASSLAFMSEKLFF.

The CDR3 is CASSIRGYEKLFF. The CDR3 DNA is TGTGCCAGTAGTATCCGCGGCTATGAAAAACTGTTTTTT. The chain has TRBV19 and TRBJ1-4; D is uncertain. CDR3 size: 13 residues. Germline CDR1 reads LNHDA; CDR2 reads SQIVND (reference sequence). Trimming stripped 3 bases from V and 6 bases from J, with 8 bases between.

The rearrangement links TRBV2 to TRBJ2-1, with 8 bases fitting TRBD1. This CDR3 has 16 amino acids. The V gene end was trimmed by 7 bases and the J gene end by 4 bases; junction bases not matched to a gene: 12. Germline-derived CDR1 and CDR2 are SNHLY and FYNNEI. The CDR3 spells CASTPPTGEEYNEQFF. In DNA form, the CDR3 reads TGTGCCAGCACCCCCCCGACAGGGGAAGAATACAATGAGCAGTTCTTC.

The gene calls are TRBV6-2 or TRBV6-3 and TRBJ1-2; a possible D gene is TRBD1 (6 bases). This CDR3 is built from 12 residues. Germline CDR1 and CDR2: MNHEY and SVGEGT. With 6 bases removed from V and 4 bases from J, the gap between germline ends came to 9 bases. The CDR3 spells CASSRQAYGYTF. The CDR3 DNA sequence: TGTGCCAGCAGCCGACAGGCCTATGGCTACACCTTC.

This clone was found a few times. This chain connects TRBV6-1 to TRBJ1-2; D unclear. V lost 2 bases and J 0 bases, leaving 10 bases between the germline ends. The germline gives CDR1 MNHNS, CDR2 SASEGT. CDR3 length equals 15 residues. In nucleotides, the CDR3 is TGTGCCAGCAGTGAAATCATCAGTTCTAACTATGGCTACACCTTC. As protein: CASSEIISSNYGYTF.

This clone is a singleton in its sample. The chain recombines TRBV12-3 or TRBV12-4 with TRBJ1-3, with D possibly matching TRBD1 (6 bases). The CDR3 has 13 amino acids. Trimming took 4 bases from V and 5 from J, leaving 9 bases between them. The CDR3 loop is CASSWQGRNTIYF. The CDR3 DNA reads TGTGCCAGCAGTTGGCAGGGGAGAAACACCATATATTTT.

V usage is TRBV5-1 and J usage is TRBJ1-2; tentatively, D is TRBD1 (5 bases). Germline V gene lookup returns CDR1 SGHRS and CDR2 YFSETQ. The CDR3 spans 15 residues. Trimming took 0 bases from V and 3 from J, leaving 12 bases between them. CDR3 bases: TGCGCCAGCAGCTTGGCTATCGGCAGGGACTATGGCTACACCTTC. It is translated as CASSLAIGRDYGYTF.

The chain combines TRBV20-1 with TRBJ2-7; D is unclear. Germline V gene data show CDR1 as DFQATT and CDR2 as SNEGSKA (reference sequence). This CDR3 spans 12 amino acids. The germline V and J ends were trimmed by 3 bases and 4 bases, with 10 bases remaining between them. CDR3 nucleotide sequence: TGCAGTGCTAGTGCAGCGAGATACGAGCAGTACTTC. Amino acid sequence: CSASAARYEQYF.